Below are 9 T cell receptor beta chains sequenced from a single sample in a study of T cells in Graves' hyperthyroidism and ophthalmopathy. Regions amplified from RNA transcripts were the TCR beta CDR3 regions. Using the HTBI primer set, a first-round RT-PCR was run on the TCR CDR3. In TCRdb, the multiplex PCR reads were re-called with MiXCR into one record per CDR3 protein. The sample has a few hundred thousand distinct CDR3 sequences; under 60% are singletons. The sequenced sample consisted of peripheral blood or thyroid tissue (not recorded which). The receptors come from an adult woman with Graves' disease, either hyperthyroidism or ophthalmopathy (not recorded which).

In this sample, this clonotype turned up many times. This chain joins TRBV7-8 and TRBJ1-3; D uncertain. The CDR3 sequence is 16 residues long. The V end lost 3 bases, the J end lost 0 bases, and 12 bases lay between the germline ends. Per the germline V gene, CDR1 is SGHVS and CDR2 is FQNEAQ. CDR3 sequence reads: CASSFWAVNSGNTIYF. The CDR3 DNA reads TGTGCCAGCAGCTTTTGGGCCGTAAACTCTGGAAACACCATATATTTT.

CDR3 sequence: CASSVVTGGKFTF. The CDR3, as DNA: TGTGCCAGCAGCGTAGTAACAGGGGGCAAGTTCACCTTC. V gene TRBV9 combines with J gene TRBJ1-2; 9 positions agree with TRBD1. V lost 0 bases and J lost 13; bases outside the gene matches: 7. The CDR3 consists of 13 residues. Germline values: CDR1 SGDLS, CDR2 YYNGEE.

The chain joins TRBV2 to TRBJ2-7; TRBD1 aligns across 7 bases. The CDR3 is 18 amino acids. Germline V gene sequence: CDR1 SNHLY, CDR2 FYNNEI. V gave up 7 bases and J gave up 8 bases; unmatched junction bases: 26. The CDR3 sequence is CASNVEGASSVNQPQQYF. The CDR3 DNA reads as TGTGCCAGCAACGTTGAGGGGGCCTCCTCTGTCAATCAGCCCCAGCAGTACTTC. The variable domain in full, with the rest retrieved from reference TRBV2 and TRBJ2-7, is EPEVTQTPSHQVTQMGQEVILRCVPISNHLYFYWYRQILGQKVEFLVSFYNNEISEKSEIFDDQFSVERPDGSNFTLKIRSTKLEDSAMYFCASNVEGASSVNQPQQYFGPGTRLTVT.

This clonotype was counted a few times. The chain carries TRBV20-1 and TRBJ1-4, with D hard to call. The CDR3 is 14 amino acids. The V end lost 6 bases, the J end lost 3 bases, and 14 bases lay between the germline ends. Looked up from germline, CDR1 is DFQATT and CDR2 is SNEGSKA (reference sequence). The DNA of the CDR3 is TGCAGTGCCTTGACGGGGTCGGCTAATGAAAAACTGTTTTTT. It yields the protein CSALTGSANEKLFF.

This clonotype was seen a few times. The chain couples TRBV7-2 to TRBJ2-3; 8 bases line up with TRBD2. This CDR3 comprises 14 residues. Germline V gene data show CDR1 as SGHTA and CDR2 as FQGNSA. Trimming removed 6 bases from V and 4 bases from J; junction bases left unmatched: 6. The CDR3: CASRRGLAADTQYF. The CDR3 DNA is TGTGCCAGCAGAAGAGGACTAGCAGCAGATACGCAGTATTTT.

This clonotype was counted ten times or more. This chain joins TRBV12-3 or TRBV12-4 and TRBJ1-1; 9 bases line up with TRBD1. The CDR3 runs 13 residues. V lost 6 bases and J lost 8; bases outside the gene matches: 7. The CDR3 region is CASSYRTGAEAFF. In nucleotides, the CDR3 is TGTGCCAGCAGCTATAGGACAGGGGCGGAAGCTTTCTTT.

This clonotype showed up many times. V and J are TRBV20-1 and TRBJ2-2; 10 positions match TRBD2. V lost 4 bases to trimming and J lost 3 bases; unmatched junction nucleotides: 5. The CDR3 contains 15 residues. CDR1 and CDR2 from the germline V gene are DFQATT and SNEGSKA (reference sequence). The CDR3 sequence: CSATPSGSYTGELFF. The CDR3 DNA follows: TGCAGTGCTACCCCTAGCGGGAGCTACACCGGGGAGCTGTTTTTT.

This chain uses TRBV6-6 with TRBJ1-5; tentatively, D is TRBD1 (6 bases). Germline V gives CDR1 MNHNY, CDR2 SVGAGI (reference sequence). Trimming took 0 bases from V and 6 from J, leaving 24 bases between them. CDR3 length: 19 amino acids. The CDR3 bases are TGTGCCAGCAGTTACTCGGCGAAGGGGACAACTGAAGACGGTCAGCCCCAGCATTTT. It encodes CASSYSAKGTTEDGQPQHF.

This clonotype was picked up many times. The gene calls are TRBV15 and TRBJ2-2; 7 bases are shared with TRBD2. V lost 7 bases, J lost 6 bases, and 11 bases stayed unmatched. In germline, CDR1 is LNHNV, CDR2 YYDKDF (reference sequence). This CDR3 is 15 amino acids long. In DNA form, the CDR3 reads TGTGCCACCACCCCCCGGGGGGAAGGGTCCGGGGAGCTGTTTTTT. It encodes CATTPRGEGSGELFF.